The clone carrying this T cell receptor beta chain occurred a few times. Its antigen is not identified. The investigators reverse transcribed all of the isolated RNA, so they sequenced expressed TCRB transcripts. Libraries were prepared by immunoSEQ multiplex PCR; TCRdb keeps only in-frame clonotypes and omits some of them. The sample holds about 700,000 clones; around 15% are singletons and the top ten take 0.022%. This record belongs to a study of beta chain features in type 1 diabetes. Germline V gives CDR1 SGHVS, CDR2 FQNEAQ. V was trimmed by 5 bases and J by 0 bases, leaving 14 bases between them. This CDR3 has 15 amino acids. Broader study findings: Shortening that was moderate but significant affected the TCRB CDR3s of Type 1 diabetes patients in all four CD4+ subsets.

This chain uses TRBV7-8 with TRBJ2-7; D is perhaps TRBD1 (6 bases). The receptor was isolated from a man aged 18 to 29 with type 1 diabetes. The source material was naive CD4+ T cells from blood. In DNA form, the CDR3 reads TGTGCCAGCAGCGCCAGACAGGTTCTCTCCTACGAGCAGTACTTC. Its protein product is CASSARQVLSYEQYF.